A selection of T cell receptor beta chains follows, all from one sample in a study of blood T cell repertoires in COVID-19. Measured with immunoSEQ multiplex PCR; TCRdb has only the in-frame clones, and not every one. The data show roughly 330,000 clones, with more than 75% seen just once and 1.5% to 2% held by the top ten. Sequencing used peripheral blood. These receptor sequences come from a woman in her fifties or sixties with acute or convalescent COVID-19. CDR3s include the opening cysteine and the closing phenylalanine or tryptophan. Fields, in order: J gene, V gene, D gene, clone size, CDR3 DNA, CDR3 protein. The D gene is left open where the match is weak. Size is omitted from some rows. Given values are once, few, many or a class for expanded clones.

J gene: TRBJ1-5
V gene: TRBV7-9
D gene: TRBD1
clone size: -
CDR3 DNA: TGTGCCAGCAGCTTAGACAGGGGAGGTGAGCCCCAGCATTTT
CDR3 protein: CASSLDRGGEPQHF

J gene: TRBJ2-1
V gene: TRBV20-1
D gene: -
clone size: -
CDR3 DNA: TGCAGTGCTAATGAGCGAGAACGAGAGCAGTTCTTC
CDR3 protein: CSANEREREQFF

J gene: TRBJ2-5
V gene: TRBV5-4
D gene: TRBD2
clone size: -
CDR3 DNA: TGTGCCAGCAGCTGGGGACTAGCGGGACTCCAAGAGACCCAGTACTTC
CDR3 protein: CASSWGLAGLQETQYF

J gene: TRBJ2-5
V gene: TRBV7-3
D gene: -
clone size: -
CDR3 DNA: TGTGCCAGCAGCTCGACGGGGGGCAGCCAAGAGACCCAGTACTTC
CDR3 protein: CASSSTGGSQETQYF

J gene: TRBJ2-1
V gene: TRBV27
D gene: TRBD2
clone size: -
CDR3 DNA: TGTGCCAGCAGTTTCCAACTAGCGGCCCTCTACAATGAGCAGTTCTTC
CDR3 protein: CASSFQLAALYNEQFF

J gene: TRBJ2-2
V gene: TRBV9
D gene: -
clone size: once
CDR3 DNA: TGTGCCAGCAGCGTTGCGTCGGCCGGGGAGCTGTTTTTT
CDR3 protein: CASSVASAGELFF

J gene: TRBJ2-1
V gene: TRBV25-1
D gene: -
clone size: -
CDR3 DNA: TGTGCCAGCAGGGAAGGGGCTGAGGTCGAGCAGTTCTTC
CDR3 protein: CASREGAEVEQFF

J gene: TRBJ2-2
V gene: TRBV6-5
D gene: -
clone size: -
CDR3 DNA: TGTGCCAGCAGTTACTCCGGGCAGGGGTTTACCGGGGAGCTGTTTTTT
CDR3 protein: CASSYSGQGFTGELFF

J gene: TRBJ2-4
V gene: TRBV5-3
D gene: -
clone size: -
CDR3 DNA: TGTGCCAGAAGCTTGAAGGGAGGCTTAGCCAAAAACATTCAGTACTTC
CDR3 protein: CARSLKGGLAKNIQYF

J gene: TRBJ1-1
V gene: TRBV7-7
D gene: TRBD1
clone size: -
CDR3 DNA: TGTGCTAGCAGCCCTTCCGGGACAGGGAACGATGAAGCTTTCTTT
CDR3 protein: CASSPSGTGNDEAFF

J gene: TRBJ1-5
V gene: TRBV19
D gene: -
clone size: -
CDR3 DNA: TGTGCCAGTAGTAACAGGGTAAATCAGCCCCAGCATTTT
CDR3 protein: CASSNRVNQPQHF

J gene: TRBJ2-6
V gene: TRBV27
D gene: -
clone size: -
CDR3 DNA: TGTGCCAGCAGTTTTGGCGGGATCTCTGGGGCCAACGTCCTGACTTTC
CDR3 protein: CASSFGGISGANVLTF

J gene: TRBJ2-1
V gene: TRBV7-8
D gene: TRBD1
clone size: -
CDR3 DNA: TGTGCCAGCAGCCCCCGGGACAGGGGAGGCTCCTACAATGAGCAGTTCTTC
CDR3 protein: CASSPRDRGGSYNEQFF

J gene: TRBJ2-1
V gene: TRBV5-8
D gene: -
clone size: -
CDR3 DNA: TGTGCCAGCAGCTTGGCGGCAGGGTCCGACAATGAGCAGTTCTTC
CDR3 protein: CASSLAAGSDNEQFF

J gene: TRBJ1-2
V gene: TRBV9
D gene: TRBD1
clone size: -
CDR3 DNA: TGTGCCAGCAGCCCAACGACAGGGGGCGACGGCTACACCTTC
CDR3 protein: CASSPTTGGDGYTF

J gene: TRBJ1-1
V gene: TRBV28
D gene: -
clone size: few
CDR3 DNA: TGTGCCAGCAGCCTCAACATGAACACTGAAGCTTTCTTT
CDR3 protein: CASSLNMNTEAFF

J gene: TRBJ2-1
V gene: TRBV11-2
D gene: -
clone size: -
CDR3 DNA: TGTGCCAGCAGCTTATTTTGGGGCAAGACAGGCAATGAGCAGTTCTTC
CDR3 protein: CASSLFWGKTGNEQFF

J gene: TRBJ1-5
V gene: TRBV18
D gene: -
clone size: -
CDR3 DNA: TGTGCCAGCTCACCAGTGGGAGGTTACAATCAGCCCCAGCATTTT
CDR3 protein: CASSPVGGYNQPQHF

J gene: TRBJ2-7
V gene: TRBV2
D gene: TRBD1
clone size: -
CDR3 DNA: TGTGCCAGCAGTTTGGGACAGGGGCCATACGAGCAGTACTTC
CDR3 protein: CASSLGQGPYEQYF

J gene: TRBJ2-7
V gene: TRBV15
D gene: TRBD2
clone size: -
CDR3 DNA: TGTGCCACCAGCGGGGGACTAGCGGGCTCCTACGAGCAGTACTTC
CDR3 protein: CATSGGLAGSYEQYF

J gene: TRBJ2-1
V gene: TRBV28
D gene: -
clone size: -
CDR3 DNA: TGTGCCAGCAGCCTCTCGGGACTTTCCTACAATGAGCAGTTCTTC
CDR3 protein: CASSLSGLSYNEQFF

J gene: TRBJ2-5
V gene: TRBV4-1
D gene: TRBD2
clone size: -
CDR3 DNA: TGCGCCAGCAGCCCTCCGGGACTAGCGTCGGCCCAGTACTTC
CDR3 protein: CASSPPGLASAQYF

J gene: TRBJ2-5
V gene: TRBV13
D gene: TRBD2
clone size: -
CDR3 DNA: TGTGCCAGCAGCTTAGAGAGCGGGAGGGCCGCCGAGACCCAGTACTTC
CDR3 protein: CASSLESGRAAETQYF

J gene: TRBJ1-5
V gene: TRBV21-1
D gene: -
clone size: once
CDR3 DNA: TGTGCCAGCAGCAAAATTTGGAGGACAGGGAATGTTCAGCCCCAGCATTTT
CDR3 protein: CASSKIWRTGNVQPQHF

J gene: TRBJ2-5
V gene: TRBV6-2/TRBV6-3
D gene: TRBD1
clone size: -
CDR3 DNA: TGTGCCAGCAGTTACACGACAGGGATAGGGCAGACCCAGTACTTC
CDR3 protein: CASSYTTGIGQTQYF

J gene: TRBJ2-1
V gene: TRBV15
D gene: TRBD2
clone size: -
CDR3 DNA: TGTGCCACCAGCACAAGATTGACTAGCGGGAGTGTCAATGAGCAGTTCTTC
CDR3 protein: CATSTRLTSGSVNEQFF